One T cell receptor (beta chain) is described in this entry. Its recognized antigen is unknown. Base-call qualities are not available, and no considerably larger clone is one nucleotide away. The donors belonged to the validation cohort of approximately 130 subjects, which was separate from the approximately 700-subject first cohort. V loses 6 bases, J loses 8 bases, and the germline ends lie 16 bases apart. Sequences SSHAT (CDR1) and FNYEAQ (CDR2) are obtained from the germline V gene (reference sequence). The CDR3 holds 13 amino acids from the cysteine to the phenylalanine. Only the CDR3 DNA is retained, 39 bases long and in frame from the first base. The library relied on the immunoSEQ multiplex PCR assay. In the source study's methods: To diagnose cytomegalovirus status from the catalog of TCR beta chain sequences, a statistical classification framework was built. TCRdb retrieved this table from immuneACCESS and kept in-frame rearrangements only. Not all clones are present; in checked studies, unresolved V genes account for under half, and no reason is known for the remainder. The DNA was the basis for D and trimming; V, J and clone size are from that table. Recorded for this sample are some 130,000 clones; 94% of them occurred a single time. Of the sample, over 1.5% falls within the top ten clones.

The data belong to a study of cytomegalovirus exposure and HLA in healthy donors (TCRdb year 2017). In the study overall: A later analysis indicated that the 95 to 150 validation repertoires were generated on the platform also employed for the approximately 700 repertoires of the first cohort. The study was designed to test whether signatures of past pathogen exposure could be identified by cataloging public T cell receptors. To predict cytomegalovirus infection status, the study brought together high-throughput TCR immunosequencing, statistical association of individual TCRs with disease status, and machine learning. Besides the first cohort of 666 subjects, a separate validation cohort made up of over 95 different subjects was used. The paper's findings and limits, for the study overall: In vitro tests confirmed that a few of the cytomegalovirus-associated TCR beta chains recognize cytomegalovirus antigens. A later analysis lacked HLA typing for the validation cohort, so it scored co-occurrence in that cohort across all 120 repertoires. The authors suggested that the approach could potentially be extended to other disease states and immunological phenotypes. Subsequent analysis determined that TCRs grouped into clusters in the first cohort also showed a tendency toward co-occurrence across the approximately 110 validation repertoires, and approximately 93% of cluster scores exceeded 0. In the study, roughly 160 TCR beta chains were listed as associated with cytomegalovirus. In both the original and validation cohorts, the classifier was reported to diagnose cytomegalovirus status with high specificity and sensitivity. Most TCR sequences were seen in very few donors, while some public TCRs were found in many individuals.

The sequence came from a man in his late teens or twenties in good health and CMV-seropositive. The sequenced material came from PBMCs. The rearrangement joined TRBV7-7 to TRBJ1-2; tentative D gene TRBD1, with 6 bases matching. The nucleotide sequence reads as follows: TGTGCCAGCAGTCCATTTGTTGGGGGCGGCTACACCTTC. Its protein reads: CASSPFVGGGYTF.